What follows are 32 T cell receptor beta chains derived from one specimen sequenced in a study of OX40 agonist ivuxolimab in advanced cancers. Sequencing was performed with immunoSEQ multiplex PCR; in TCRdb, only in-frame clones are kept and a portion is missing. The profile shows 30,000 to 35,000 clones, 65% to 85% of them singletons. The input for sequencing was CD4+ or CD8+ T cells sorted from blood, taken in a trial of the OX40 agonist ivuxolimab. These receptors came from an adult with an advanced solid tumor such as melanoma, head and neck, liver or kidney cancer.

The chain is built from TRBV27 and TRBJ2-5, with 11 bases lining up with TRBD2. The CDR3 spans 16 residues. Germline CDR1 and CDR2: MNHEY and SMNVEV (reference sequence). Trimming cost V 5 bases and J 1 base; bases outside gene matches: 6. The CDR3 DNA sequence: TGTGCCAGCAGTGCCCTAGCGGGGGGCTCCCAAGAGACCCAGTACTTC. Protein: CASSALAGGSQETQYF.

This clone appeared a few times. The V and J genes are TRBV4-1 and TRBJ2-1; 11 positions match TRBD2. The CDR3 has 18 amino acids. Germline CDR1 reads MGHRA; CDR2 reads YSYEKL. Trimming took 2 bases from V and 9 from J; bases not matched to a gene: 15. This chain's CDR3 is CASSQSLAGGPIRGEQFF. The CDR3 nucleotides are TGCGCCAGCAGCCAATCCCTAGCGGGGGGCCCGATTAGAGGTGAGCAGTTCTTC.

The gene calls are TRBV5-8 and TRBJ2-1, with D hard to call. V lost 4 bases and J lost 0, with 14 bases in between. Germline CDR1 reads SGHTS; CDR2 reads YDEGEE. This CDR3 is built from 16 residues. CDR3 residues: CASSPHSPSSYNEQFF. In DNA, the CDR3 is TGTGCCAGCAGCCCCCATTCGCCTAGCTCCTACAATGAGCAGTTCTTC.

The chain has TRBV28 and TRBJ1-3; D uncertain. V was cut by 6 bases and J by 8 bases, with 14 bases left in between. The CDR3 covers 13 residues. Germline values: CDR1 MDHEN, CDR2 SYDVKM. The CDR3 sequence: CASRLKPLYTIYF. The CDR3 region has the DNA TGTGCCAGCAGGCTTAAACCTCTCTACACCATATATTTT.

This chain links TRBV4-1 with TRBJ2-7; D remains unclear. The germline gives CDR1 MGHRA, CDR2 YSYEKL. V was trimmed by 5 bases and J by 3 bases, leaving 17 bases between them. This CDR3 contains 15 residues. CDR3 amino acids: CASSFNPGPLYEQYF. CDR3 in DNA: TGCGCCAGCAGCTTCAACCCCGGGCCACTCTACGAGCAGTACTTC.

V and J are TRBV7-8 and TRBJ1-2; D unresolved. Germline V CDR1 and CDR2: SGHVS, FQNEAQ. Between the trimmed V and J ends, which lost 2 bases and 4 bases, there was a span of 14 bases. The CDR3 has 15 residues. CDR3 sequence reads: CASSLLSGGSYGYTF. CDR3 in DNA: TGTGCCAGCAGCTTATTGTCAGGCGGAAGCTATGGCTACACCTTC.

In its sample, this clone is medium-sized. The J gene is TRBJ2-7, the V gene TRBV2; 7 bases are a match to TRBD1. The trim removed 4 bases at V and 1 base at J, leaving 10 bases unmatched. Germline values: CDR1 SNHLY, CDR2 FYNNEI. The length of the CDR3 is 16 residues. The CDR3 DNA follows: TGTGCCAGCAGTGGGGACACAGGGGAACTATCCTACGAGCAGTACTTC. Residues: CASSGDTGELSYEQYF.

J is TRBJ2-4 and V is TRBV6-5, with D possibly being TRBD1 (6 bases). Germline loops: CDR1 MNHEY, CDR2 SVGAGI. The CDR3 has 16 residues. Trimming removed 4 bases at V and 2 bases at J, with 15 bases between. The CDR3 here is CASSFNRAGPKNIQYF. The CDR3 region has the DNA TGTGCCAGCAGTTTCAACAGGGCTGGGCCCAAAAACATTCAGTACTTC.

This clone was recorded only once. V is TRBV27 and J is TRBJ2-1, with 8 bases matching TRBD2. Germline assignment: CDR1 MNHEY and CDR2 SMNVEV (reference sequence). CDR3 length: 16 amino acids. J was trimmed by 5 bases and V by 5 bases; bases with no gene match: 11. CDR3 nucleotide sequence: TGTGCCAGCAGTGTCGCGAGCGGGGGCCCCAACAATGAGCAGTTCTTC. Its translation is CASSVASGGPNNEQFF.

The rearrangement uses TRBV13 and TRBJ2-1, with D perhaps TRBD2 (5 bases). Per the germline V gene, CDR1 is PRHDT and CDR2 is FYEKMQ (reference sequence). Trimming removed 4 bases from V and 6 bases from J, with 25 bases in between. The CDR3 is 18 amino acids. The CDR3 region is CASSSAPGGAVPGNEQFF. CDR3 sequence (DNA): TGTGCCAGCAGCTCAGCCCCGGGTGGAGCGGTCCCGGGCAATGAGCAGTTCTTC.

This clone was seen only once. The rearrangement uses TRBV7-2 and TRBJ2-5; 7 bases align to TRBD2. The CDR3 runs 15 residues. V gave up 3 bases and J gave up 4 bases; unmatched junction bases: 8. Germline assignment: CDR1 SGHTA and CDR2 FQGNSA. The CDR3 nucleotides are TGTGCCAGCAGCTTCGGAGCGGGACTTGGAGAGACCCAGTACTTC. It yields the protein CASSFGAGLGETQYF.

The gene calls are TRBV4-1 and TRBJ1-4; D remains unclear. The germline V gene encodes CDR1 MGHRA and CDR2 YSYEKL. This CDR3 contains 16 residues. V was shortened by 2 bases and J by 2 bases, with 12 bases between the two germline ends. The CDR3 protein is CASSQQGGPTNEKLFF. CDR3 nucleotide sequence: TGCGCCAGCAGCCAACAAGGAGGGCCCACTAATGAAAAACTGTTTTTT.

The CDR3 region is CASSIYVHSQPQHF. The CDR3 bases are TGTGCCAGTAGTATCTACGTTCATAGTCAGCCCCAGCATTTT. The chain is built from TRBV19 and TRBJ1-5; no firm D call. Per germline, CDR1 LNHDA and CDR2 SQIVND (reference sequence). CDR3 length: 14 amino acids. V lost 3 bases and J lost 6, with 12 bases in between.

This clone showed up just a few times. The chain couples TRBV30 to TRBJ2-1, with D possibly TRBD2 on 6 matching bases. The length of the CDR3 is 13 residues. V shed 2 bases and J shed 7 bases, with 12 bases lying between them. Germline V gene sequence: CDR1 GTSNPN, CDR2 SVGIG (reference sequence). The CDR3 here is CAWSFYSGNEQFF. CDR3 sequence (DNA): TGTGCCTGGAGTTTTTACAGCGGGAATGAGCAGTTCTTC. Combining the CDR3 with reference TRBV30 and TRBJ2-1 gives the whole variable domain SQTIHQWPATLVQPVGSPLSLECTVEGTSNPNLYWYRQAAGRGLQLLFYSVGIGQISSEVPQNLSASRPQDRQFILSSKKLLLSDSGFYLCAWSFYSGNEQFFGPGTRLTVL.

V gene TRBV27 combines with J gene TRBJ1-2; D possibly corresponds to TRBD1 (5 bases). CDR3 length: 15 amino acids. Germline assignment: CDR1 MNHEY and CDR2 SMNVEV (reference sequence). V lost 5 bases to trimming and J lost 4 bases, with 17 bases between them. The CDR3 region has the DNA TGTGCCAGCAGTCCCCTCGGGGCGATCTTCTATGGCTACACCTTC. This codes for CASSPLGAIFYGYTF.

For this clone: The junction departs from germline at one end; a sequencing error may be responsible. This chain connects TRBV7-9 to TRBJ2-1; 9 bases map to TRBD2. This CDR3 comprises 11 residues. CDR1 is SEHNR and CDR2 is FQNEAQ in the germline V gene (reference sequence). The CDR3 DNA sequence: TGTGCCAGCCTCCTAGCGGGATTGTGGGTCTTC. As protein: CASLLAGLWVF.

CDR3 loop: CASSQVASVPGELFF. The CDR3 nucleotides read TGCGCCAGCAGCCAAGTAGCGTCCGTCCCCGGGGAGCTGTTTTTT. The chain is built from TRBV4-1 and TRBJ2-2; possibly TRBD2 for D (5 bases). The germline V gene has CDR1 MGHRA and CDR2 YSYEKL. The CDR3 sequence is 15 residues long. The V and J ends lost 1 base and 6 bases respectively, with 12 bases between them.

The V call is TRBV7-2, the J call TRBJ2-7; no reliable D call. The CDR3 covers 15 residues. V dropped 7 bases and J dropped 0 bases, with 16 bases sitting between them. Per the germline V gene, CDR1 is SGHTA and CDR2 is FQGNSA. The CDR3 DNA reads as TGTGCCAGCAACCCCCTCGCCACCCGCTCCTACGAGCAGTACTTC. Its protein is CASNPLATRSYEQYF.

The chain carries TRBV27 and TRBJ2-1; 9 nucleotides line up with TRBD2. Germline V lookup: CDR1 MNHEY, CDR2 SMNVEV (reference sequence). Unmatched junction bases numbered 11, after V lost 5 bases and J lost 6 bases. This CDR3 comprises 16 residues. The CDR3 sequence: CASSQTAGGPSNEQFF. CDR3 DNA sequence: TGTGCCAGCAGTCAGACTGCGGGAGGGCCTAGCAATGAGCAGTTCTTC.

The chain has TRBV19 and TRBJ2-5, with D perhaps matching TRBD1 (6 bases). Germline CDR1 is LNHDA and CDR2 is SQIVND (reference sequence). The ends were cut back, 10 bases at V and 5 bases at J, with 11 bases in the middle. The CDR3 loop spans 11 amino acids. The CDR3 sequence: CATLRGETQYF. As DNA, the CDR3 is TGTGCCACCCTAAGGGGGGAGACCCAGTACTTC.

J is TRBJ1-2 and V is TRBV4-2; the D is unclear. V dropped 0 bases and J dropped 8 bases, with 13 bases sitting between them. The CDR3 has 14 amino acids. The germline V gene encodes CDR1 LGHNA and CDR2 YNFKEQ. This CDR3 reads CASSQDREGGGYTF. The CDR3 region has the DNA TGTGCCAGCAGCCAAGATAGGGAAGGAGGCGGCTACACCTTC.

V is TRBV13 and J is TRBJ2-7; possibly TRBD1 for D (6 bases). From germline, CDR1 is PRHDT and CDR2 FYEKMQ (reference sequence). There are 19 residues in the CDR3. Trimming shortened V by 6 bases and J by 2 bases, and 29 bases separated the two germline ends. Here the CDR3 reads CASRSIKGGSELSPYEQYF. CDR3 bases: TGTGCCAGCAGAAGTATTAAAGGGGGTTCCGAACTGTCTCCCTACGAGCAGTACTTC.

The rearrangement links TRBV28 to TRBJ2-1; D is unresolved. The CDR3 is made up of 14 amino acids. The germline V gene has CDR1 MDHEN and CDR2 SYDVKM. Trimming stripped 5 bases from V and 2 bases from J, with 10 bases between. The CDR3 region is CASSLNGPYNEQFF. The CDR3 DNA is TGTGCCAGCAGTCTAAACGGGCCCTACAATGAGCAGTTCTTC.

This clone came up once. This chain connects TRBV10-1 to TRBJ1-5, with TRBD1 matching over 11 bases. CDR1 and CDR2 (germline): WNHNN, SYGVQD (reference sequence). V gave up 3 bases and J gave up 4 bases; unmatched junction bases: 8. This CDR3 is built from 17 residues. Written as DNA, the CDR3 is TGCGCCAGCAGTGATTTCGAAGGACAGGGGGCAAATCAGCCCCAGCATTTT. Translated, it gives CASSDFEGQGANQPQHF.

J is TRBJ2-2 and V is TRBV10-3; D is perhaps TRBD2 (6 bases). Germline V gives CDR1 ENHRY, CDR2 SYGVKD. The V gene lost 10 bases and the J gene lost 5 bases, with 11 bases spanning the gap. There are 12 residues in the CDR3. CDR3 sequence: CATDRGTGELFF. The CDR3 DNA follows: TGTGCCACGGATCGGGGGACCGGGGAGCTGTTTTTT.

The rearrangement uses TRBV7-2 and TRBJ2-4; 9 nucleotides align to TRBD1. J lost 2 bases, V lost 5 bases, and 10 bases had no gene match. This CDR3 region has 17 residues. CDR1 and CDR2 from the germline V gene are SGHTA and FQGNSA. In DNA form, the CDR3 reads TGTGCCAGCAGCCTTCGGCCGGGACAGGGCCCCAAAAACATTCAGTACTTC. Translated, it gives CASSLRPGQGPKNIQYF.

The chain employs TRBV4-2 and TRBJ2-5; TRBD2 matches at 11 bases. Trimming at V came to 4 bases and at J to 3 bases, leaving 4 bases not matched to a gene. The CDR3 is 15 amino acids. Per germline, CDR1 LGHNA and CDR2 YNFKEQ. CDR3 sequence (DNA): TGTGCCAGCAGCCCTTTAGCGGGAGGGGAAGAGACCCAGTACTTC. Its protein is CASSPLAGGEETQYF.

The chain uses TRBV19 and TRBJ2-5, with D possibly being TRBD1 (7 bases). The CDR3 sequence is 15 residues long. Trimming pared 1 base from V and 5 bases from J, leaving 14 bases between. Germline assignment: CDR1 LNHDA and CDR2 SQIVND (reference sequence). CDR3 coding DNA: TGTGCCAGTAGTATAGGAGCAGGGGGAGGCGAGACCCAGTACTTC. Protein product: CASSIGAGGGETQYF.

The chain has TRBV28 and TRBJ2-2; D is possibly TRBD2 (5 bases). CDR3 length equals 13 residues. Trimming pared 6 bases from V and 5 bases from J, leaving 10 bases between. In germline, CDR1 is MDHEN, CDR2 SYDVKM. The CDR3 reads CASSRGWTGELFF. The CDR3, as DNA: TGTGCCAGCAGCCGCGGGTGGACCGGGGAGCTGTTTTTT.

The chain joins TRBV7-9 to TRBJ1-5, with D possibly TRBD1 on 6 matching bases. The V gene's germline CDR1 is SEHNR and CDR2 FQNEAQ (reference sequence). V shed 3 bases and J shed 0 bases, with 9 bases lying between them. This CDR3 is 15 amino acids long. The CDR3 loop reads CASSLGGPSNQPQHF. The CDR3 region has the DNA TGTGCCAGCAGCTTGGGGGGCCCTAGCAATCAGCCCCAGCATTTT.

This clone is judged medium-sized. CDR3 in DNA: TGTGCCAGCAGCAAAGCAGGACAGGGCAATCAGCCCCAGCATTTT. Protein sequence: CASSKAGQGNQPQHF. The J gene is TRBJ1-5, the V gene TRBV21-1; TRBD1, the D gene given by the table, was not confirmed from the DNA. TRBV21-1 is termed a pseudogene. CDR3 length equals 15 residues.

The rearrangement links TRBV5-1 to TRBJ2-7; 8 bases align to TRBD1. With V trimmed by 1 base and J by 5 bases, 5 bases remained unmatched. This CDR3 has 14 residues. Germline V gives CDR1 SGHRS, CDR2 YFSETQ. CDR3 protein: CASSLTGGINEQYF. Written as DNA, the CDR3 is TGCGCCAGCAGCTTGACAGGGGGTATCAACGAGCAGTACTTC.